What follows is one TCR beta chain and its context. One end of the junction varies from germline; a read error may be responsible. The data belong to a study of T cells in Graves' hyperthyroidism and ophthalmopathy. CDR3 length equals 13 residues. Germline V gene lookup returns CDR1 SGHRS and CDR2 YFSETQ. TCR beta CDR3 region amplification was performed from RNA transcripts. HTBI primers were the set used in a first-round RT-PCR of the TCR CDR3. One entry per CDR3 protein results from TCRdb running MiXCR on the multiplex PCR reads. The sample consists of over 650,000 distinct CDR3 sequences, roughly 46% of them appearing once.

This TCR derives from an adult man with Graves' disease, either hyperthyroidism or ophthalmopathy (not recorded which). Sequencing was done on a sample of peripheral blood or thyroid tissue (not recorded which). V usage is TRBV5-1 and J usage is TRBJ2-6; 7 bases agree with TRBD2. The chain's CDR3 is CASSLSGGNTEAF. DNA for the CDR3: TGCGCCAGCAGCTTGTCCGGGGGGAACACTGAAGCTTTC.